The 17 T cell receptor beta chains reported below all come from one sample, sequenced in a study of blood T cell repertoires in COVID-19. Libraries were prepared by immunoSEQ multiplex PCR; TCRdb keeps only in-frame clonotypes and omits some of them. The sample carries approximately 260,000 clones, under 90% recorded once. Sequencing was performed on peripheral blood. The receptors were gathered from a man aged 45-65 years with acute or convalescent COVID-19.

V usage is TRBV24-1 and J usage is TRBJ1-2, with D perhaps TRBD1 (5 bases). This CDR3 spans 14 amino acids. CDR1 and CDR2 (germline): KGHDR, SFDVKD. V was shortened by 3 bases and J by 2 bases, with 9 bases between the two germline ends. CDR3 sequence reads: CATSDAGKNYGYTF. The CDR3 DNA sequence: TGTGCCACCAGTGATGCAGGGAAAAACTATGGCTACACCTTC.

This clone was counted a single time. CDR3 amino acids: CATSHAPGQGNNEQFF. Written as DNA, the CDR3 is TGTGCCACCAGTCATGCCCCGGGACAGGGTAATAATGAGCAGTTCTTC. The chain combines TRBV24-1 with TRBJ2-1, with 9 bases identical to TRBD1. J gave up 7 bases and V 6 bases, and 12 bases lay outside the gene matches. The CDR3 length is 16 residues. Germline V gene sequence: CDR1 KGHDR, CDR2 SFDVKD.

This clone was seen only once. The same CDR3 can be traced to other DNA sequences in this sample. This chain joins TRBV12-3 or TRBV12-4 and TRBJ2-7; tentatively, D is TRBD1 (6 bases). The CDR3 spans 13 residues. V was shortened by 6 bases and J by 3 bases, with 12 bases between the two germline ends. As DNA, the CDR3 is TGTGCCAGCAGCAGTCTCAGGGGCTACGAGCAGTACTTC. It codes for CASSSLRGYEQYF.

This sequence joins TRBV5-1 and TRBJ1-4; tentative D call: TRBD1 (5 bases). This CDR3 spans 15 amino acids. Germline loops: CDR1 SGHRS, CDR2 YFSETQ. Between the trimmed V and J ends, which lost 5 bases and 0 bases, there was a span of 11 bases. As DNA, the CDR3 is TGCGCCAGCAGAAGGGAGGGGTCAACTAATGAAAAACTGTTTTTT. Translated, it gives CASRREGSTNEKLFF.

The chain carries TRBV6-1 and TRBJ1-2, with D tentatively TRBD1 (6 bases). Germline lookup yields CDR1 MNHNS and CDR2 SASEGT. The CDR3 loop spans 15 amino acids. Trimming stripped 1 base from V and 3 bases from J, with 12 bases between. The CDR3 spells CASSEGVQGDYGYTF. The CDR3, as DNA: TGTGCCAGCAGTGAAGGGGTACAGGGAGACTATGGCTACACCTTC.

This chain uses TRBV9 with TRBJ2-2; the match to TRBD2 covers 7 bases. The ends lost 2 bases at V and 0 bases at J; junction bases unmatched: 7. The length of the CDR3 is 17 residues. The germline V gene encodes CDR1 SGDLS and CDR2 YYNGEE. The CDR3 is CASSVPLSGANTGELFF. The CDR3 DNA is TGTGCCAGCAGCGTGCCCCTGAGCGGGGCGAACACCGGGGAGCTGTTTTTT.

The genes are TRBV2 and TRBJ1-6; 9 bases line up with TRBD1. The CDR3 is 16 residues long. From germline, CDR1 is SNHLY and CDR2 FYNNEI. With V trimmed by 6 bases and J by 8 bases, 11 bases remained unmatched. The CDR3 coding sequence is TGTGCCAGCAGGGCTATAGGGACAGGGAAGGATTCACCCCTCCACTTT. Encoded protein: CASRAIGTGKDSPLHF. The variable domain in full, with the rest retrieved from reference TRBV2 and TRBJ1-6, is EPEVTQTPSHQVTQMGQEVILRCVPISNHLYFYWYRQILGQKVEFLVSFYNNEISEKSEIFDDQFSVERPDGSNFTLKIRSTKLEDSAMYFCASRAIGTGKDSPLHFGNGTRLTVT.

The count of this clone is one. The chain uses TRBV15 and TRBJ2-5; 7 bases agree with TRBD1. Looked up from germline, CDR1 is LNHNV and CDR2 is YYDKDF (reference sequence). V lost 0 bases, J lost 5 bases, and 9 bases stayed unmatched. The CDR3 is 16 residues long. DNA of the CDR3: TGTGCCACCAGCAGAGATCACAGGGGTAGGTTGGAGACCCAGTACTTC. Residues: CATSRDHRGRLETQYF.

This chain connects TRBV30 to TRBJ1-5; D gene ambiguous. Trimming left V 5 bases short and J 5 bases short, with 13 bases between. The CDR3 length is 13 residues. Germline V gene lookup returns CDR1 GTSNPN and CDR2 SVGIG (reference sequence). CDR3 coding DNA: TGTGCCTGGGATAACGCCGGGGATCAGCCCCAGCATTTT. It is translated as CAWDNAGDQPQHF.

The genes are TRBV20-1 and TRBJ2-2, with 8 bases aligning to TRBD1. The junction had 1 base not matched to a gene; V was cut back by 5 bases and J by 8 bases. Germline values: CDR1 DFQATT, CDR2 SNEGSKA (reference sequence). The CDR3 loop spans 11 amino acids. The CDR3 DNA reads TGCAGTGCTGGGGACAGGGGGGAGCTGTTTTTT. Its protein is CSAGDRGELFF.

This rearrangement joins TRBV30 to TRBJ2-2, with 11 bases matching TRBD2. CDR3 length: 14 amino acids. J lost 2 bases, V lost 8 bases, and 4 bases had no gene match. Germline V gene lookup returns CDR1 GTSNPN and CDR2 SVGIG (reference sequence). CDR3 coding DNA: TGTGCCGGTAGCGGGGGGGTTAACACCGGGGAGCTGTTTTTT. Amino acids: CAGSGGVNTGELFF.

V gene TRBV2 combines with J gene TRBJ2-7; 11 bases align to TRBD1. Germline loops: CDR1 SNHLY, CDR2 FYNNEI. The CDR3 totals 15 residues. Trimming cost V 6 bases and J 3 bases; bases outside gene matches: 7. DNA of the CDR3: TGTGCCAGCAGCCTTGCCGGGACAGGGGGCTACGAGCAGTACTTC. Amino acids: CASSLAGTGGYEQYF.

This rearrangement joins TRBV14 to TRBJ2-5, with 7 bases identical to TRBD2. V trimming: 4 bases; J trimming: 3 bases; junction bases outside the gene matches: 5. CDR1 and CDR2 from the germline V gene are SGHDN and FVKESK. This CDR3 is 14 amino acids long. The CDR3 DNA follows: TGTGCCAGCAGCCGGCTGGGGGGGGAAGAGACCCAGTACTTC. Translating gives CASSRLGGEETQYF.

The chain links TRBV7-3 to TRBJ2-5, with D perhaps matching TRBD1 (7 bases). The germline V and J ends were trimmed by 1 base and 1 base, with 13 bases remaining between them. CDR3 size: 16 residues. The germline gives CDR1 SGHTA, CDR2 FQGTGA. The CDR3 region is CASSLIGGGVQETQYF. Written as DNA, the CDR3 is TGTGCCAGCAGCTTAATTGGAGGGGGCGTCCAAGAGACCCAGTACTTC.

The chain links TRBV7-2 to TRBJ2-2; tentative D call: TRBD2 (5 bases). Trimming shortened V by 5 bases and J by 1 base, and 11 bases separated the two germline ends. Germline loops: CDR1 SGHTA, CDR2 FQGNSA. The CDR3 has 15 amino acids. The CDR3 coding sequence is TGTGCCAGCAGCACTGGACTCGAGAACACCGGGGAGCTGTTTTTT. Translation: CASSTGLENTGELFF.

V is TRBV25-1 and J is TRBJ2-7; TRBD1 is a possible D gene (6 bases). Trimming stripped 0 bases from V and 2 bases from J, with 11 bases between. From germline, CDR1 is MGHDK and CDR2 SYGVNS. CDR3 length equals 15 residues. CDR3 DNA: TGTGCCAGCAGTGAATATAAGGGGGTCCCCTACGAGCAGTACTTC. It encodes CASSEYKGVPYEQYF.

The chain recombines TRBV7-9 with TRBJ2-7; D may be TRBD1 (6 bases). Germline V gene sequence: CDR1 SEHNR, CDR2 FQNEAQ (reference sequence). V lost 2 bases and J lost 4, with 18 bases in between. There are 16 residues in the CDR3. The CDR3: CASSLQGPYTKYEQYF. The CDR3 nucleotides read TGTGCCAGCAGCTTACAGGGGCCATATACCAAGTACGAGCAGTACTTC.